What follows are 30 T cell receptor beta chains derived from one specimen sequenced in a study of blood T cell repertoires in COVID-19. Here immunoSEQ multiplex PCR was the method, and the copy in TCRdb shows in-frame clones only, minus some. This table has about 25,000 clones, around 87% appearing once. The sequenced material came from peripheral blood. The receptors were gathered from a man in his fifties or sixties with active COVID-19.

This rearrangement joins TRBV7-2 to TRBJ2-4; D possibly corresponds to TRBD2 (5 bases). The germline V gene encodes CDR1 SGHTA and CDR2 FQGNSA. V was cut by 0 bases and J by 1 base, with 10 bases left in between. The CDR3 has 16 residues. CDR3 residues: CASSLASRGAKNIQYF. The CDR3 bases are TGTGCCAGCAGCTTAGCCTCCCGGGGTGCCAAAAACATTCAGTACTTC. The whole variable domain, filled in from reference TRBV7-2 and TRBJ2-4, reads GAGVSQSPSNKVTEKGKDVELRCDPISGHTALYWYRQSLGQGLEFLIYFQGNSAPDKSGLPSDRFSAERTGGSVSTLTIQRTQQEDSAVYLCASSLASRGAKNIQYFGAGTRLSVL.

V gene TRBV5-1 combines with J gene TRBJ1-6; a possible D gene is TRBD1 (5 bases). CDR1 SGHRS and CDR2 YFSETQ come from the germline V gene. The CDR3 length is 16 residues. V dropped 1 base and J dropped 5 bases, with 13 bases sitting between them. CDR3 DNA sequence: TGCGCCAGCAGCTTGCGTGTCCAGGGCGATAATTCACCCCTCCACTTT. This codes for CASSLRVQGDNSPLHF.

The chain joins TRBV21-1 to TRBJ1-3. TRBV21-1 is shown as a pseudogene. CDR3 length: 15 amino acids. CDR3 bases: TGTGCCACTCGAACCCTTGTGACGCGGGGAAACACCATATATTTT. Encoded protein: CATRTLVTRGNTIYF.

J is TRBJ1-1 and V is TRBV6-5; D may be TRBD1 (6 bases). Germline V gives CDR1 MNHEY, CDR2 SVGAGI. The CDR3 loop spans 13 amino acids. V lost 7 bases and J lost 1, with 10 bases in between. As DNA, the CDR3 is TGTGCCAGCATCGGGACACCGAACACTGAAGCTTTCTTT. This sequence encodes CASIGTPNTEAFF.

The CDR3: CASCRVARQNTEAFF. The CDR3 DNA is TGCGCCAGCTGCAGAGTAGCTAGGCAAAACACTGAAGCTTTCTTT. The genes are TRBV10-2 and TRBJ1-1, with unresolved D. The germline V gene encodes CDR1 WSHSY and CDR2 SAAADI. V lost 8 bases and J 2 bases, leaving 18 bases between the germline ends. The CDR3 has 15 residues.

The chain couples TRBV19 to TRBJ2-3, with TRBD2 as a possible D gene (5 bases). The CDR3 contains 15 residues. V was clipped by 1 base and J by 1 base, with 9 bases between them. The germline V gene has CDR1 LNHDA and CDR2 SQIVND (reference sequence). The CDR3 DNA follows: TGTGCCAGTAGTATAGTAGGCGGGCGCACAGATACGCAGTATTTT. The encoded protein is CASSIVGGRTDTQYF. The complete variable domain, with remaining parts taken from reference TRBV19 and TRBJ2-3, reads DGGITQSPKYLFRKEGQNVTLSCEQNLNHDAMYWYRQDPGQGLRLIYYSQIVNDFQKGDIAEGYSVSREKKESFPLTVTSAQKNPTAFYLCASSIVGGRTDTQYFGPGTRLTVL.

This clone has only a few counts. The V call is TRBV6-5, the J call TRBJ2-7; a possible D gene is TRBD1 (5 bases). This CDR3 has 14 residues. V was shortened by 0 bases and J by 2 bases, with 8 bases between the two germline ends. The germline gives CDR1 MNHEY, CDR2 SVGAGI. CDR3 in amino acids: CASSYSRGPYEQYF. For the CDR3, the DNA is TGTGCCAGCAGTTACTCTAGGGGCCCCTACGAGCAGTACTTC.

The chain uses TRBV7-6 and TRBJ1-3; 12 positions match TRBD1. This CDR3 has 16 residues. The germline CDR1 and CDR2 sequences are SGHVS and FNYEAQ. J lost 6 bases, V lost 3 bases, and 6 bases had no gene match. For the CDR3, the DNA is TGTGCCAGCAGCTTGATACCGGGACAGGGGGCAAACACCATATATTTT. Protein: CASSLIPGQGANTIYF.

CDR3 sequence (DNA): TGTGCCAGCAGTGAAACTAGCGGGGGGTACAATGAGCAGTTCTTC. Residues: CASSETSGGYNEQFF. The genes are TRBV6-1 and TRBJ2-1; TRBD2 aligns across 12 bases. The CDR3 totals 15 residues. After removal of 2 bases from V and 4 bases from J, the junction contained 0 bases not matched to a gene. Germline V gene sequence: CDR1 MNHNS, CDR2 SASEGT.

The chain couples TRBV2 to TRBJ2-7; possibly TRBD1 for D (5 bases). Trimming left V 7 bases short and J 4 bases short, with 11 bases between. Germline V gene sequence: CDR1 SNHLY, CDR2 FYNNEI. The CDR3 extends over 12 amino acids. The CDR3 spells CASKPGQYEQYF. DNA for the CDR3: TGTGCCAGCAAGCCAGGGCAATACGAGCAGTACTTC. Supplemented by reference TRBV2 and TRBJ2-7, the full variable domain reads EPEVTQTPSHQVTQMGQEVILRCVPISNHLYFYWYRQILGQKVEFLVSFYNNEISEKSEIFDDQFSVERPDGSNFTLKIRSTKLEDSAMYFCASKPGQYEQYFGPGTRLTVT.

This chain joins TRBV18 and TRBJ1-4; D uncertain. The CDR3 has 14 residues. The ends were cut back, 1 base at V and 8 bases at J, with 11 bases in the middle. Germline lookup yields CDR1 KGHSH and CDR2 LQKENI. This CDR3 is CASSPHDPEEKLFF. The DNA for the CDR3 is TGTGCCAGCTCACCACATGATCCGGAGGAAAAACTGTTTTTT.

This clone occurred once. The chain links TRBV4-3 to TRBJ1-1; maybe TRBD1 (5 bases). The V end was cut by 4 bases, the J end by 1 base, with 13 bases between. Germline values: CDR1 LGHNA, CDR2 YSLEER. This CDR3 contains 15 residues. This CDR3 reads CASSLSAGQNTEAFF. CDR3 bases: TGCGCCAGCAGCCTATCGGCGGGGCAGAACACTGAAGCTTTCTTT.

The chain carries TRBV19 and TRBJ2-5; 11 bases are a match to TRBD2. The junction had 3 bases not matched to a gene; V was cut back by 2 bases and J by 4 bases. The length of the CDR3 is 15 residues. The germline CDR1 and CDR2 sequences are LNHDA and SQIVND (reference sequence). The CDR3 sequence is CASSISGTSGETQYF. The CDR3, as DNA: TGTGCCAGTAGTATATCCGGGACTAGCGGAGAGACCCAGTACTTC.

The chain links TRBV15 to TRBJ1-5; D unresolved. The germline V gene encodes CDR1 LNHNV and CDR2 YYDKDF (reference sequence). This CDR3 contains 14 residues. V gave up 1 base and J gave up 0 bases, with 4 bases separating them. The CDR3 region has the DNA TGTGCCACCAGCAGAGTTTATAGCAATCAGCCCCAGCATTTT. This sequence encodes CATSRVYSNQPQHF.

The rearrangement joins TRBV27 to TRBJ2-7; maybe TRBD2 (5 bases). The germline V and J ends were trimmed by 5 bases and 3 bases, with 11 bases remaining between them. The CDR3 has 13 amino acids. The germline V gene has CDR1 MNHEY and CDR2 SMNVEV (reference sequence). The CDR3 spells CASSLPGNYEQYF. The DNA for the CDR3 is TGTGCCAGCAGTCTACCGGGGAACTACGAGCAGTACTTC.

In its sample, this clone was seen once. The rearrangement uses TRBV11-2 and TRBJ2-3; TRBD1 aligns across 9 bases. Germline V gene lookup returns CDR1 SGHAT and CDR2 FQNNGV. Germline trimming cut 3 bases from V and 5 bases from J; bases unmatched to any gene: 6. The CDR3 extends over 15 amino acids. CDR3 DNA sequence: TGTGCCAGCAGCTTCGGGACAGGGTTTAAAGATACGCAGTATTTT. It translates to CASSFGTGFKDTQYF.

The CDR3 is CASSDTYNEQFF. The CDR3 DNA follows: TGTGCCAGCAGTGACACTTACAATGAGCAGTTCTTC. The chain is built from TRBV2 and TRBJ2-1; no firm D call. The CDR3 is made up of 12 amino acids. Germline V gives CDR1 SNHLY, CDR2 FYNNEI. Between the trimmed V and J ends, which lost 3 bases and 4 bases, there was a span of 4 bases.

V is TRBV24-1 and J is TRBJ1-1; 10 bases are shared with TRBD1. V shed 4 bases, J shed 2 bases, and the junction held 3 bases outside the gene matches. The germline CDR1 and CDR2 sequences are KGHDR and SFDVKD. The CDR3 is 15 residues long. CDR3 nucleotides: TGTGCCACCAGTGACCAGACAGGGGGCAACACTGAAGCTTTCTTT. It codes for CATSDQTGGNTEAFF.

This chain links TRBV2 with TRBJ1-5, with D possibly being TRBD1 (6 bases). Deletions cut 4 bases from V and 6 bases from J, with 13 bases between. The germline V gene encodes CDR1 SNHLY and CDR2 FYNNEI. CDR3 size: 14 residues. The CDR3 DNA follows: TGTGCCAGCAGTGGTGGAGGGGGGGTTCAGCCCCAGCATTTT. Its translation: CASSGGGGVQPQHF.

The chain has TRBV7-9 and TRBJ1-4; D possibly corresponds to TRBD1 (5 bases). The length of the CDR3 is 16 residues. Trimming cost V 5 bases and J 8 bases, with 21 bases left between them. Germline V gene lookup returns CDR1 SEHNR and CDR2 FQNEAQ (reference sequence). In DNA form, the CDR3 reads TGTGCCAGCAGCCCAACGAAAGGGGCCTACGGGGAAAAACTGTTTTTT. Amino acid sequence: CASSPTKGAYGEKLFF. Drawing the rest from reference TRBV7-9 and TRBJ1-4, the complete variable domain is DTGVSQNPRHKITKRGQNVTFRCDPISEHNRLYWYRQTLGQGPEFLTYFQNEAQLEKSRLLSDRFSAERPKGSFSTLEIQRTEQGDSAMYLCASSPTKGAYGEKLFFGSGTQLSVL.

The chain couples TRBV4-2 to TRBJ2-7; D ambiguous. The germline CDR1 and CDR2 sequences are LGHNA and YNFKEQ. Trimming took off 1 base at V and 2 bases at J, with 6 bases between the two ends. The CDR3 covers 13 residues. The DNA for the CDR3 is TGTGCCAGCAGCCAAGCAGTGACCTACGAGCAGTACTTC. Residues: CASSQAVTYEQYF.

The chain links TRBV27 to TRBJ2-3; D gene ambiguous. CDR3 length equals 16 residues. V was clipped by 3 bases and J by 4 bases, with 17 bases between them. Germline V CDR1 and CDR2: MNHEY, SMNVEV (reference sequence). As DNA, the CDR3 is TGTGCCAGCAGTTTGGCCGTTCAGTATATATCAGATACGCAGTATTTT. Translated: CASSLAVQYISDTQYF.

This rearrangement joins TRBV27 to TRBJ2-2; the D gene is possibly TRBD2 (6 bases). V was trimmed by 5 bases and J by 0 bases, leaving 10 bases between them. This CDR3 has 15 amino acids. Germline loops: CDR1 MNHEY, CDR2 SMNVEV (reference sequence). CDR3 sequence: CASSRIAANTGELFF. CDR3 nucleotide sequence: TGTGCCAGCAGTAGAATAGCGGCGAACACCGGGGAGCTGTTTTTT.

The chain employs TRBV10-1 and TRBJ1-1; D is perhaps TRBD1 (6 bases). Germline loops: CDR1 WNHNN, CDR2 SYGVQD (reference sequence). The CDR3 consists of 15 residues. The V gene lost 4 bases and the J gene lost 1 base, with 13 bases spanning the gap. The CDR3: CASSGPGVGNTEAFF. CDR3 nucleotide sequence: TGCGCCAGCAGTGGACCAGGGGTCGGGAACACTGAAGCTTTCTTT.

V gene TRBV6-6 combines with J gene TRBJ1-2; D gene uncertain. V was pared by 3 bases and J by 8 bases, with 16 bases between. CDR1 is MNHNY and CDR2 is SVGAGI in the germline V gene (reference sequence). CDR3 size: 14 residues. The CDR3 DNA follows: TGTGCCAGCAGTTATGTGGGAGGGTCAAGCGGCTACACCTTC. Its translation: CASSYVGGSSGYTF.

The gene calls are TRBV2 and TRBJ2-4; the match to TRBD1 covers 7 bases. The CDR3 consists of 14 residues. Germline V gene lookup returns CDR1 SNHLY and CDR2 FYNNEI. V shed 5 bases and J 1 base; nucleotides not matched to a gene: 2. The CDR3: CASSKDRAKNIQYF. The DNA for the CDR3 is TGTGCCAGCAGTAAGGACAGGGCCAAAAACATTCAGTACTTC.

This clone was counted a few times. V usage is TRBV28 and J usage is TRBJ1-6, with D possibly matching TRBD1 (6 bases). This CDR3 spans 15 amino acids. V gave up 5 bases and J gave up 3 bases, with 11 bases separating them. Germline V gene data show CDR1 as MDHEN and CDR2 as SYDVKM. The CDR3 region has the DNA TGTGCCAGCAGTGATAGGACAGTCTATAATTCACCCCTCCACTTT. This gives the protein CASSDRTVYNSPLHF.

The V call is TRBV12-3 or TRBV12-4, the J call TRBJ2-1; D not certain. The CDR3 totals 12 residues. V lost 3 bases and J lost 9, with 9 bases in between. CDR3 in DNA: TGTGCCAGCAGTTTTCATTCGAGTGAGCAGTTCTTC. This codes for CASSFHSSEQFF.

The CDR3 coding sequence is TGTGCCAGCAGCATCACGGGGGGTAACAATGAGCAGTTCTTC. Its translation is CASSITGGNNEQFF. V gene TRBV9 combines with J gene TRBJ2-1; 7 bases map to TRBD2. The CDR3 is 14 residues long. Germline values: CDR1 SGDLS, CDR2 YYNGEE. The V gene end was trimmed by 4 bases and the J gene end by 5 bases; junction bases not matched to a gene: 6.

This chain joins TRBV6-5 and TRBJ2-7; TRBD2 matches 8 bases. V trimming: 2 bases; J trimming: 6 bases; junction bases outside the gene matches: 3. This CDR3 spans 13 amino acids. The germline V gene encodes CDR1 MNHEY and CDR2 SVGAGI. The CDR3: CASSYRGGLEQYV. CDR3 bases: TGTGCCAGCAGTTACCGGGGGGGTCTCGAGCAGTACGTC.